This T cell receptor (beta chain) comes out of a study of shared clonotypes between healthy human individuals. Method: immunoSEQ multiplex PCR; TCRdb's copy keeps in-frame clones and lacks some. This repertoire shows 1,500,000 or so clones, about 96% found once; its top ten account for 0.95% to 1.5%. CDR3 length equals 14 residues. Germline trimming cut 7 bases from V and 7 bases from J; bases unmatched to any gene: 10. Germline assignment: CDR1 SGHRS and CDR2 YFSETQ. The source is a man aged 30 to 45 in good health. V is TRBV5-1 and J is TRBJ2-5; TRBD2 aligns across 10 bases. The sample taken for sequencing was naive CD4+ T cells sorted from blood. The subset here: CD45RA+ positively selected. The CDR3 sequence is CASHEASGSGTQYF. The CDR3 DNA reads TGCGCCAGCCACGAGGCTAGCGGGAGTGGGACCCAGTACTTC.